This T cell receptor beta chain was captured by sequencing in a study of T cells in Graves' hyperthyroidism and ophthalmopathy. Study information: Once the initial diagnosis was made, peripheral blood was obtained before any treatment. The study's findings and limits: Model predictions of ophthalmopathy came a median 6.5 months before onset.

Germline CDR1 SGHRS, CDR2 YFSETQ. V gave up 0 bases and J gave up 0 bases, with 11 bases separating them. The CDR3 spans 16 residues. This clonotype was counted many times. What it binds is unknown. TCR beta CDR3 region amplification was performed from RNA transcripts. TCR CDR3 underwent first-round RT-PCR with the HTBI primer set. TCRdb fed the multiplex PCR reads into MiXCR, producing one record per CDR3 protein. The sample contains hundreds of thousands of distinct CDR3 sequences, 15% to 20% of which appear only once. This receptor was obtained from a man aged 40-50 years with Graves' ophthalmopathy. V gene TRBV5-1 combines with J gene TRBJ2-3; D is unresolved. Input material: blood. This chain's CDR3 is CASSLVGLGSTDTQYF. DNA for the CDR3: TGCGCCAGCAGCTTGGTTGGGTTGGGAAGCACAGATACGCAGTATTTT.